This T cell receptor beta chain was found in a study of blood T cell repertoires in COVID-19. The overall study: Donors in the United States, Italy and Spain gave samples during acute or convalescent COVID-19.

Method: immunoSEQ multiplex PCR; TCRdb's copy keeps in-frame clones and lacks some. The table has 250,000 to 350,000 clones, roughly 89% seen once. Trimming removed 2 bases at V and 7 bases at J, with 21 bases between. Germline loops: CDR1 MDHEN, CDR2 SYDVKM. This CDR3 has 16 amino acids. This TCR derives from a woman aged 40 to 55 who had recovered from COVID-19. The chain combines TRBV28 with TRBJ2-7, with a tentative D call TRBD2 (5 bases). The material sequenced was PBMCs or T cells enriched from blood (not recorded which). CDR3 DNA sequence: TGTGCCAGCAGTTTAGGTGGCAGACGAACCCGCGGGGAGCAGTACTTC. Its protein product is CASSLGGRRTRGEQYF.